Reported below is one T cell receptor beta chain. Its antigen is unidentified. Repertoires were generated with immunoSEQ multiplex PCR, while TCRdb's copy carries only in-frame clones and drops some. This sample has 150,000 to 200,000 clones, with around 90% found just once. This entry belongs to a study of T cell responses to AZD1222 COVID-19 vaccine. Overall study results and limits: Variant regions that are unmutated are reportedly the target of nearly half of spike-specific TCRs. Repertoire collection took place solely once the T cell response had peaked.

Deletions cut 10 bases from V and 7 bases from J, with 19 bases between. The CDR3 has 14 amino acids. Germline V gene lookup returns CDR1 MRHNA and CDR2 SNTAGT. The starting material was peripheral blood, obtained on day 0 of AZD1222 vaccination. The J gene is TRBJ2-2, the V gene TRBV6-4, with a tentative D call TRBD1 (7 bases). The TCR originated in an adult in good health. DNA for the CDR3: TGTGCCACCCAGGAGGGGGCTGGGATCGGGGAGCTGTTTTTT. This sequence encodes CATQEGAGIGELFF.